One sample yielded the 19 T cell receptor beta chains listed below, sequenced in a study of CD8+ T cells in alopecia areata. Following extraction, RNA underwent reverse transcription to cDNA, which served as the sequencing template. This table comes from immunoSEQ multiplex PCR, and its TCRdb copy is limited to in-frame clones, with some not included. The sample records roughly 150,000 clones, approximately 60% being singletons. Sequenced: CD8+ T cells sorted from blood. The receptors come from a human donor in good health.

J is TRBJ2-5 and V is TRBV25-1; possibly TRBD1 for D (5 bases). The CDR3 runs to 13 residues. Trimming left V 4 bases short and J 4 bases short, with 10 bases between. The V gene's germline CDR1 is MGHDK and CDR2 SYGVNS. CDR3 coding DNA: TGTGCCAGCAGTGCCCTTCAGGGAGAGACCCAGTACTTC. This translates into CASSALQGETQYF.

V is TRBV29-1 and J is TRBJ1-3; no reliable D call. The CDR3 extends over 12 amino acids. The germline V and J ends were trimmed by 7 bases and 0 bases, with 7 bases remaining between them. The germline CDR1 and CDR2 sequences are SQVTM and ANQGSEA. Here the CDR3 reads CSGGYSGNTIYF. CDR3 DNA sequence: TGCAGCGGGGGTTACTCTGGAAACACCATATATTTT. The whole variable domain, remainder taken from reference TRBV29-1 and TRBJ1-3, is SAVISQKPSRDICQRGTSLTIQCQVDSQVTMMFWYRQQPGQSLTLIATANQGSEATYESGFVIDKFPISRPNLTFSTLTVSNMSPEDSSIYLCSGGYSGNTIYFGEGSWLTVV.

This clone came up a few times. The chain carries TRBV27 and TRBJ1-1; D uncertain. CDR1 and CDR2 from the germline V gene are MNHEY and SMNVEV (reference sequence). This CDR3 region has 13 residues. Trimming removed 3 bases at V and 4 bases at J, with 9 bases between. Here the CDR3 DNA reads TGTGCCAGCAGTTTTGTCGGGAGCACTGAAGCTTTCTTT. Its protein product is CASSFVGSTEAFF.

Comment on this clone: Other nucleotide sequences from this sample produce the same CDR3. This rearrangement joins TRBV29-1 to TRBJ2-1; D not resolved. Germline V CDR1 and CDR2: SQVTM, ANQGSEA. V was shortened by 6 bases and J by 1 base, with 10 bases between the two germline ends. This CDR3 has 13 residues. The CDR3: CSVDGLSYNEQFF. DNA of the CDR3: TGCAGCGTCGACGGGTTATCCTACAATGAGCAGTTCTTC.

This clone was counted between two and nine times. The rearrangement links TRBV7-9 to TRBJ1-6, with D possibly being TRBD1 (5 bases). The CDR3 is made up of 14 amino acids. Trimming took off 3 bases at V and 8 bases at J, with 11 bases between the two ends. The germline V gene has CDR1 SEHNR and CDR2 FQNEAQ (reference sequence). CDR3 bases: TGTGCCAGCAGCTTTGGGGGGAAAGATTCACCCCTCCACTTT. This gives the protein CASSFGGKDSPLHF.

By share of the sample, this clone is medium-sized. This CDR3 is also generated by other DNA sequences in the sample. The CDR3 is CASSVGNSNYGYTF. CDR3 nucleotide sequence: TGTGCCAGCAGCGTAGGTAACTCTAACTATGGCTACACCTTC. The chain couples TRBV9 to TRBJ1-2; the D is unclear. The CDR3 contains 14 residues. With 0 bases removed from V and 0 bases from J, the gap between germline ends came to 6 bases. Germline V gene lookup returns CDR1 SGDLS and CDR2 YYNGEE.

V gene TRBV27 combines with J gene TRBJ2-7; 11 nucleotides align to TRBD1. This CDR3 is built from 15 residues. J lost 5 bases, V lost 5 bases, and 8 bases had no gene match. In germline, CDR1 is MNHEY, CDR2 SMNVEV (reference sequence). CDR3 region: CASSNGQGALNEQYF. For the CDR3, the DNA is TGTGCCAGCAGTAACGGACAGGGGGCCCTCAACGAGCAGTACTTC.

This chain uses TRBV27 with TRBJ2-7; TRBD1 aligns across 8 bases. The CDR3 is 13 residues long. V was clipped by 6 bases and J by 3 bases; unmatched bases: 4. CDR1 is MNHEY and CDR2 is SMNVEV in the germline V gene (reference sequence). DNA of the CDR3: TGTGCCAGCAGGGGACAGGAACACTACGAGCAGTACTTC. It specifies CASRGQEHYEQYF.

This clone was picked up a small number of times. The chain is built from TRBV28 and TRBJ2-1, with 7 nucleotides matching TRBD1. Losses at the gene ends were 9 bases for V and 5 bases for J; bases not matched to a gene: 7. This CDR3 has 13 residues. Germline V gives CDR1 MDHEN, CDR2 SYDVKM. CDR3 region: CASNHRGHNEQFF. CDR3 sequence (DNA): TGTGCCAGTAACCACAGGGGCCACAATGAGCAGTTCTTC. The full variable domain, in which reference TRBV28 and TRBJ2-1 provide the parts outside the CDR3, is DVKVTQSSRYLVKRTGEKVFLECVQDMDHENMFWYRQDPGLGLRLIYFSYDVKMKEKGDIPEGYSVSREKKERFSLILESASTNQTSMYLCASNHRGHNEQFFGPGTRLTVL.

CDR3 region: CSVDGRHEQFF. CDR3 DNA sequence: TGCAGCGTTGATGGGCGCCATGAGCAGTTCTTC. The chain carries TRBV29-1 and TRBJ2-1; D unresolved. This CDR3 region has 11 residues. V was shortened by 3 bases and J by 8 bases, with 8 bases between the two germline ends. Looked up from germline, CDR1 is SQVTM and CDR2 is ANQGSEA.

This clone was picked up one time. This rearrangement joins TRBV6-4 to TRBJ2-1; tentative D call: TRBD2 (5 bases). This CDR3 contains 14 residues. Germline CDR1 is MRHNA and CDR2 is SNTAGT. V was shortened by 4 bases and J by 1 base, with 8 bases between the two germline ends. CDR3 nucleotide sequence: TGTGCCAGCAGTGTCGGAGGTTCCTACAATGAGCAGTTCTTC. Protein sequence: CASSVGGSYNEQFF.

The chain couples TRBV15 to TRBJ1-3; D ambiguous. Germline CDR1 and CDR2: LNHNV and YYDKDF (reference sequence). CDR3 length: 15 residues. V was shortened by 0 bases and J by 0 bases, with 6 bases between the two germline ends. The DNA for the CDR3 is TGTGCCACCAGCAGAGATTTAACCTCTGGAAACACCATATATTTT. This translates into CATSRDLTSGNTIYF.

Only a few counts were recorded for this clone. This chain links TRBV7-2 with TRBJ2-1, with 11 bases identical to TRBD2. Germline CDR1 reads SGHTA; CDR2 reads FQGNSA. V shed 3 bases and J 4 bases; nucleotides not matched to a gene: 5. This CDR3 has 16 amino acids. CDR3 in amino acids: CASSFSLAGAYNEQFF. As DNA, the CDR3 is TGTGCCAGCAGCTTCTCACTAGCGGGAGCTTACAATGAGCAGTTCTTC.

This clone was seen a single time. The CDR3 protein is CASSYAGTGNYGYTF. In DNA form, the CDR3 reads TGTGCCAGCAGCTACGCCGGGACAGGGAACTATGGCTACACCTTC. The chain carries TRBV7-8 and TRBJ1-2; 9 bases are shared with TRBD1. The CDR3 runs to 15 residues. V gave up 4 bases and J gave up 2 bases; unmatched junction bases: 5. Germline lookup yields CDR1 SGHVS and CDR2 FQNEAQ.

The gene calls are TRBV7-2 and TRBJ2-7; a possible D gene is TRBD1 (6 bases). Trimming took off 5 bases at V and 4 bases at J, with 15 bases between the two ends. The CDR3 is made up of 14 amino acids. CDR1 SGHTA and CDR2 FQGNSA come from the germline V gene. Here the CDR3 DNA reads TGTGCCAGCAGCCCCGCAGGGGCGGTTTACGAGCAGTACTTC. Residues: CASSPAGAVYEQYF.

Of note for this clone: Other DNA sequences from this sample encode an identical CDR3 as well. CDR3: CASGYEQYF. The DNA of the CDR3 is TGTGCTAGTGGCTACGAGCAGTACTTC. This rearrangement joins TRBV12-5 to TRBJ2-7; no clear D gene. Germline CDR1 and CDR2: LGHNT and FRNRAP. This CDR3 has 9 amino acids. The V end was cut by 6 bases, the J end by 3 bases, with 0 bases between.

The rearrangement links TRBV27 to TRBJ1-5, with a possible D match to TRBD1 (6 bases). CDR1 MNHEY and CDR2 SMNVEV come from the germline V gene (reference sequence). The V gene lost 5 bases and the J gene lost 3 bases, with 14 bases spanning the gap. CDR3 size: 15 residues. Here the CDR3 reads CASSIGQGLNQPQHF. CDR3 in DNA: TGTGCCAGCAGTATCGGCCAGGGGCTCAATCAGCCCCAGCATTTT.

This clone showed up just a few times. The V call is TRBV2, the J call TRBJ2-7; TRBD2 agrees at 8 bases. CDR3 length: 17 amino acids. J gave up 5 bases and V 8 bases, and 20 bases lay outside the gene matches. Germline-derived CDR1 and CDR2 are SNHLY and FYNNEI. The CDR3 DNA is TGTGCCAGCCCCAACGGACACTCCCGGGAGGGGCGTGACGAGCAGTACTTC. The encoded protein is CASPNGHSREGRDEQYF.

The rearrangement uses TRBV29-1 and TRBJ1-2, with TRBD1 matching 7 bases. Germline V gives CDR1 SQVTM, CDR2 ANQGSEA. Trimming took 6 bases from V and 0 from J; bases not matched to a gene: 7. CDR3 length equals 14 residues. CDR3 sequence: CSVLRDSANYGYTF. DNA for the CDR3: TGCAGCGTCCTCCGGGACAGTGCTAACTATGGCTACACCTTC. Full variable domain (missing parts from reference TRBV29-1 and TRBJ1-2): SAVISQKPSRDICQRGTSLTIQCQVDSQVTMMFWYRQQPGQSLTLIATANQGSEATYESGFVIDKFPISRPNLTFSTLTVSNMSPEDSSIYLCSVLRDSANYGYTFGSGTRLTVV.